This TCR beta chain was identified during a study of T-cell reconstitution after alpha-beta-depleted transplantation in children. Preparation of the TCRbeta library used unique molecular identifiers. MiXCR was run by TCRdb on the PCR reads, yielding one entry per CDR3 protein. The sample shows about 610,000 distinct CDR3 sequences, over 9.5% of them seen only once. The source of this sequence is a human donor who donated a stem cell graft to a child with acute myeloid leukemia. The sequenced sample was PBMCs from the stem cell graft donor, obtained from the stem cell graft.

The CDR3 region is CASSQTGSPSEQYF. CDR3 sequence (DNA): TGCGCCAGCAGCCAGACAGGGAGCCCTTCCGAGCAGTACTTC. The chain joins TRBV5-1 to TRBJ2-7, with 7 positions matching TRBD1. CDR3 size: 14 residues. CDR1 and CDR2 from the germline V gene are SGHRS and YFSETQ. Germline trimming cut 4 bases from V and 6 bases from J; bases unmatched to any gene: 10.